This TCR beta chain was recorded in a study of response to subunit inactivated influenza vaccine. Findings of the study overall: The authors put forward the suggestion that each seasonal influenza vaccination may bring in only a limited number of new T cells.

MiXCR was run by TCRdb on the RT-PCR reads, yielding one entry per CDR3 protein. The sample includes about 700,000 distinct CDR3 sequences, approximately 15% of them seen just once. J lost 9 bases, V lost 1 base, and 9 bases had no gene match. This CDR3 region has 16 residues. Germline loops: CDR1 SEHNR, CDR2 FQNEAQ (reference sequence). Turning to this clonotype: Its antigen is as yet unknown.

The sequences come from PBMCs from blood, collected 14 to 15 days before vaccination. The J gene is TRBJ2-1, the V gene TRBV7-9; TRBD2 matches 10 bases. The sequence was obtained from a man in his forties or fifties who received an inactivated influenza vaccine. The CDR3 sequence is CASSLGILAGVSEQFF. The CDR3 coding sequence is TGTGCCAGCAGCTTAGGGATTCTAGCGGGAGTGAGTGAGCAGTTCTTC.